This T cell receptor beta chain appears in the sequencing data of a study of blood T cell repertoires in COVID-19. Whole-study context: Italy, Spain and the United States were the sources of the convalescent and acute COVID-19 samples. PBMCs, B-cell-depleted T cells, or T cells provided the cDNA or gDNA that made up the material.

Germline lookup yields CDR1 MNHEY and CDR2 SMNVEV (reference sequence). Trimming removed 6 bases from V and 5 bases from J, with 19 bases in between. The CDR3 covers 15 residues. Study processing details: Reference gene primer amplification in the assay estimated nucleated cell counts. The repertoire was sequenced with immunoSEQ multiplex PCR; TCRdb's copy has only in-frame clones and lacks some. V, J and clone size are taken as reported in that table, and D and trimming were inferred from the DNA itself. The sample consists of approximately 94,000 clones, approximately 87% of them appearing once. This clone was detected only a few times.

The receptor was derived from a human donor in a cohort sampled during active COVID-19. Source material: peripheral blood. This chain links TRBV27 with TRBJ1-1, with a tentative D call TRBD1 (6 bases). DNA of the CDR3: TGTGCCAGCAGGAGGGTGACAGGAGGATGGACTGAAGCTTTCTTT. It translates to CASRRVTGGWTEAFF.